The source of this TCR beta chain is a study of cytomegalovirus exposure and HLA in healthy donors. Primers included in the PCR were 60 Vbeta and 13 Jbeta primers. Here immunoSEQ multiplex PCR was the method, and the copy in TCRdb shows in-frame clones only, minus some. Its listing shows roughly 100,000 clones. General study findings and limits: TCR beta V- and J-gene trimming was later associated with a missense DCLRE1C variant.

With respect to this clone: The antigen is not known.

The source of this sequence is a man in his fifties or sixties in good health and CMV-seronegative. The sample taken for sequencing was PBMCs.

The CDR3 loop is CASSYYRGPNFYEQYF. CDR3 sequence (DNA): TGTGCCAGCAGTTACTACAGGGGGCCTAATTTCTACGAGCAGTACTTC. This chain uses TRBV27 with TRBJ2-7, with 9 bases fitting TRBD1. V gave up 4 bases and J gave up 3 bases; unmatched junction bases: 10. The CDR3 runs to 16 residues. Per the germline V gene, CDR1 is MNHEY and CDR2 is SMNVEV (reference sequence).